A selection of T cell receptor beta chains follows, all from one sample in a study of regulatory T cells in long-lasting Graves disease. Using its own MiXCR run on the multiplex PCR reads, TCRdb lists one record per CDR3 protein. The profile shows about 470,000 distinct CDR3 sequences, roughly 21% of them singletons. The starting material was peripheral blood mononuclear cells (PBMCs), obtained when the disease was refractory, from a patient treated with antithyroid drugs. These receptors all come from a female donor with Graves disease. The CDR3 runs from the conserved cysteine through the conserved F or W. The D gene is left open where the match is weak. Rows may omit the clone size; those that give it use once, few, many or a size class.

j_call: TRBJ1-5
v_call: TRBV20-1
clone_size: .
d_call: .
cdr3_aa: CSASTRTDQPQHF
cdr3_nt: TGCAGTGCTAGCACAAGGACCGACCAGCCCCAGCATTTT

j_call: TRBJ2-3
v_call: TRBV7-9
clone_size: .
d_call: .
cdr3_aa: CASSSDPDTQYF
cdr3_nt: TGTGCCAGCAGCTCAGATCCAGATACGCAGTATTTT

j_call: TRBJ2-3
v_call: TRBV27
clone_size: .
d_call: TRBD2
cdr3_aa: CASSSPTSGSGTDTQYF
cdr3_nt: TGTGCCAGCAGTTCGCCGACTAGCGGGAGTGGCACAGATACGCAGTATTTT

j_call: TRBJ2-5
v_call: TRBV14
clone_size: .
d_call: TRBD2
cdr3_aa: CANSQGVRTSGTEETQYF
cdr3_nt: TGTGCCAACAGCCAAGGAGTTCGGACTAGCGGGACGGAGGAGACCCAGTACTTC

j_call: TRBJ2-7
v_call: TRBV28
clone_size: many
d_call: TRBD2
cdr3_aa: CASSSSHSGGAYEQYF
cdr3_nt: TGTGCCAGCAGTTCCTCCCATAGCGGGGGGGCATACGAGCAGTACTTC

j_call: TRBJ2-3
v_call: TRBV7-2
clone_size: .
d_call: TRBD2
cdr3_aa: CASSLQAGVTDTQYF
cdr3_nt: TGTGCCAGCAGCTTACAGGCGGGAGTCACAGATACGCAGTATTTT

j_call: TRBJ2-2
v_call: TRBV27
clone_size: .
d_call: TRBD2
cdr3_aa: CASSLLAGGLSTGELFF
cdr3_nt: TGTGCCAGCAGTTTATTGGCGGGAGGGCTCAGCACCGGGGAGCTGTTTTTT

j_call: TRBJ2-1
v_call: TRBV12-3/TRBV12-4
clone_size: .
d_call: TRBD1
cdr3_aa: CASSLWVTGDNEQFF
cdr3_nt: TGTGCCAGCAGTTTATGGGTGACAGGGGACAATGAGCAGTTCTTC

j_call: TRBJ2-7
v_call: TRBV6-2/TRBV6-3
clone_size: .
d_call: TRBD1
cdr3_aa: CASSYSGGRRLYEQYF
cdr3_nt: TGTGCCAGCAGTTACTCAGGGGGCCGCAGGCTTTACGAGCAGTACTTC

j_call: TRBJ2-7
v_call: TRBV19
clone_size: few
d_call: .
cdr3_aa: CASGMIGGSYEQYF
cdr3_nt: TGTGCCAGCGGAATGATCGGGGGCTCCTACGAGCAGTACTTC

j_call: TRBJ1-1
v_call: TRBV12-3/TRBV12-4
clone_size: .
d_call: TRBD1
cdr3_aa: CASSLADRGYTEAFF
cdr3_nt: TGTGCCAGCAGTTTAGCCGACAGGGGGTACACTGAAGCTTTCTTT

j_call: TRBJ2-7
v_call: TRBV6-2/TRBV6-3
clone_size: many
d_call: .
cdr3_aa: CASSYSGTAGAVSSYEQYF
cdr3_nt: TGTGCCAGCAGTTACTCGGGTACGGCAGGGGCTGTGAGCTCCTACGAGCAGTACTTC

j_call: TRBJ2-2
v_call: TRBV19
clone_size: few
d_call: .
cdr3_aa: CASKVRSSGTGELFF
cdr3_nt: TGTGCCAGTAAGGTCAGGTCCTCTGGGACCGGGGAGCTGTTTTTT

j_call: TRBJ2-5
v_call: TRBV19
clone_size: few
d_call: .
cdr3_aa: CASSTPGWGGETQYF
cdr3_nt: TGTGCCAGTAGTACACCGGGGTGGGGCGGGGAGACCCAGTACTTC

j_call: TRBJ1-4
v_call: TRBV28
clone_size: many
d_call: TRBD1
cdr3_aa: CASSAQGYNEKLFF
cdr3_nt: TGTGCCAGCAGTGCACAGGGGTATAATGAAAAACTGTTTTTT

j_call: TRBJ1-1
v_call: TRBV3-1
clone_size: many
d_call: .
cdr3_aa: CASSQVVSTEAFF
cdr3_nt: TGTGCCAGCAGCCAAGTAGTATCCACTGAAGCTTTCTTT

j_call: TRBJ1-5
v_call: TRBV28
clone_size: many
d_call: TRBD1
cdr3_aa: CASSSAQGPYSNQPQHF
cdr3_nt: TGTGCCAGCAGTTCGGCACAGGGGCCTTATAGCAATCAGCCCCAGCATTTT

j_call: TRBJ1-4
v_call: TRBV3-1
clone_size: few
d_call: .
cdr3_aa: CASSRRWAATNEKLFF
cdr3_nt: TGTGCCAGCAGCCGCAGATGGGCAGCAACTAATGAAAAACTGTTTTTT

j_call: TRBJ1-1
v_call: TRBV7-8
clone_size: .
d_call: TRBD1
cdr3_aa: CASSFSGTESTEAFF
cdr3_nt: TGTGCCAGCAGCTTCTCCGGGACAGAGAGCACTGAAGCTTTCTTT

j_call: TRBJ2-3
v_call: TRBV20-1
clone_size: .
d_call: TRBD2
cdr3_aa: CSARGTSGRDTGTDTQYF
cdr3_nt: TGCAGTGCTAGAGGGACTAGCGGGAGAGACACCGGCACAGATACGCAGTATTTT

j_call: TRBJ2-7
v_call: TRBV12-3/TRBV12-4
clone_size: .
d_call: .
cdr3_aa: CASTRIRRYYSYEQYF
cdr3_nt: TGTGCCAGCACCCGAATTCGGAGGTACTACTCCTACGAGCAGTACTTC

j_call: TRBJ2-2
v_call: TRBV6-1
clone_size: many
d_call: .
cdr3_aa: CASSTGTLNTGELFF
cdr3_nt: TGTGCCAGCAGTACCGGGACTCTGAACACCGGGGAGCTGTTTTTT

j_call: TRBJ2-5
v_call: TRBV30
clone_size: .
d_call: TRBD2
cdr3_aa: CAWSSEAGSQETQYF
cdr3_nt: TGTGCCTGGAGTTCAGAAGCGGGAAGCCAAGAGACCCAGTACTTC

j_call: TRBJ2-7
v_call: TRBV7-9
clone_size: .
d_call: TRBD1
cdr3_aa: CASSPWIAGGSYEQYF
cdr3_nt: TGTGCCAGCAGTCCCTGGATAGCAGGGGGCTCCTACGAGCAGTACTTC

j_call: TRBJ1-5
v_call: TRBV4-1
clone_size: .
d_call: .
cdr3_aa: CASSPAGVGQPQHF
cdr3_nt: TGCGCCAGCAGCCCTGCGGGGGTGGGTCAGCCCCAGCATTTT

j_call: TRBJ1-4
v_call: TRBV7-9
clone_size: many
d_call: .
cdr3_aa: CASSPEGPEKLFF
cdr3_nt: TGTGCCAGCAGCCCGGAGGGACCTGAAAAACTGTTTTTT

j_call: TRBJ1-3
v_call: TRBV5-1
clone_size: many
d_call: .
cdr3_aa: CASSLGTVSSGNTIYF
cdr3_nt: TGCGCCAGCAGCTTGGGGACGGTTAGCTCTGGAAACACCATATATTTT

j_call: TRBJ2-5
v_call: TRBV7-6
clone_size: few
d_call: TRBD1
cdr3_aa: CASSHRGNQETQYF
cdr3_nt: TGTGCCAGCAGCCACAGGGGGAACCAAGAGACCCAGTACTTC

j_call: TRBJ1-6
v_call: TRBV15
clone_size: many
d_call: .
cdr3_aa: CATSFGHPSPLHF
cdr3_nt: TGTGCCACCAGCTTCGGACATCCTTCACCCCTCCACTTT

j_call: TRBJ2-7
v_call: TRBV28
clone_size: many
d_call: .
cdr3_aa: CASRSQVPYEQYF
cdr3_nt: TGTGCCAGCAGATCACAGGTCCCTTACGAGCAGTACTTC

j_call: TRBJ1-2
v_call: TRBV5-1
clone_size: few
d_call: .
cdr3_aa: CASSLGDHGYTF
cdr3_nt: TGCGCCAGCAGCTTGGGGGACCATGGCTACACCTTC

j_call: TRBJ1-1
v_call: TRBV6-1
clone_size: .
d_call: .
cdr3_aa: CASSTHDEMNTETFF
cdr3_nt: TGTGCCAGCAGTACCCATGACGAGATGAACACTGAAACTTTCTTT

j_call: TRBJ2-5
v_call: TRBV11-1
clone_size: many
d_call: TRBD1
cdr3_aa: CASSWETGGSGETQYF
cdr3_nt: TGTGCCAGCAGCTGGGAGACAGGGGGATCAGGGGAGACCCAGTACTTC

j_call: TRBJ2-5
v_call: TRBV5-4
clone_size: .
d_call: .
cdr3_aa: CASTLDYQETQYF
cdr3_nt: TGTGCCAGCACCTTGGACTACCAAGAGACCCAGTACTTC

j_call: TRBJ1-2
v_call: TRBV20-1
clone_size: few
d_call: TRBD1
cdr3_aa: CSARDWTGTDGYTF
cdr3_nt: TGCAGTGCTAGAGATTGGACAGGGACGGACGGCTACACCTTC

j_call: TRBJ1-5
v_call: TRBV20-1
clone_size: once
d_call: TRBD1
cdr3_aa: CSALQGARNQPQHF
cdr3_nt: TGCAGTGCACTACAGGGGGCGCGGAATCAGCCCCAGCATTTT

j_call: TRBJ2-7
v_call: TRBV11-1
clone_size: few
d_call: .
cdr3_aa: CASSLGAASDYEQYF
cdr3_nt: TGTGCCAGCAGCTTAGGGGCAGCGAGTGACTACGAGCAGTACTTC

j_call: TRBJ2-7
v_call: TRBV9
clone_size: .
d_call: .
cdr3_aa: CASSVVIGDEQYF
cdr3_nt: TGTGCCAGCAGCGTAGTAATAGGCGACGAGCAGTACTTC

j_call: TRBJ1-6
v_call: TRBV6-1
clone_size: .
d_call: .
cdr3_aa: CASRTSPRNTRGMAPLHF
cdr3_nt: TGTGCCAGCAGAACATCCCCCCGGAATACTAGGGGCATGGCACCCCTCCACTTT

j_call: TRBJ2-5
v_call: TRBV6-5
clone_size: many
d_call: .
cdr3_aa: CASSYSSQETQYF
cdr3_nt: TGTGCCAGCAGTTACTCCAGCCAAGAGACCCAGTACTTC

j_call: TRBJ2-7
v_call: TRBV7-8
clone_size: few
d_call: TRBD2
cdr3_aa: CASSLHRGTSGSYEQYF
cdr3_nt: TGTGCCAGCAGCTTACATCGGGGGACTAGCGGTTCCTACGAGCAGTACTTC

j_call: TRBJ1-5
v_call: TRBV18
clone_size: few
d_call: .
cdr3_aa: CASSPPGQPQHF
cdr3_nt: TGTGCCAGCTCACCACCGGGACAGCCCCAGCATTTT

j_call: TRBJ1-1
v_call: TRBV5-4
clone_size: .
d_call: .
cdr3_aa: CASSLAPANTEAFF
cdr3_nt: TGTGCCAGCAGCTTGGCGCCAGCGAACACTGAAGCTTTCTTT

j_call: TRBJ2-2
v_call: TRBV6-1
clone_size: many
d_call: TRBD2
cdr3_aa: CASRRFVAGEAGELFF
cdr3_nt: TGTGCCAGCAGACGATTTGTAGCGGGAGAGGCCGGGGAGCTGTTTTTT

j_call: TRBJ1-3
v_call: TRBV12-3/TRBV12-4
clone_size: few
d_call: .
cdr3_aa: CASSPRQAGNTIYF
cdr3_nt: TGTGCCAGCAGTCCGCGACAGGCTGGAAACACCATATATTTT

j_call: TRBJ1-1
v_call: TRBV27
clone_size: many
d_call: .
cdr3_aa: CASSSPVGNTEAFF
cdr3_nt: TGTGCCAGCAGTTCCCCCGTCGGGAACACTGAAGCTTTCTTT

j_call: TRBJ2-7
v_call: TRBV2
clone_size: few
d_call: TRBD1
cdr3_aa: CASSRWDRTYEQYF
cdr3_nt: TGTGCCAGCAGTCGATGGGACAGGACCTACGAGCAGTACTTC

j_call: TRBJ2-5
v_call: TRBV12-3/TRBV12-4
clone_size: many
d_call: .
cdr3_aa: CASRREDHETQYF
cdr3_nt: TGTGCCAGCAGGAGGGAGGATCACGAGACCCAGTACTTC

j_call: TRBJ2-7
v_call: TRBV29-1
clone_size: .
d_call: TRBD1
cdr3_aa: CSVEDPGTGDYEQYF
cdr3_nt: TGCAGCGTTGAAGATCCGGGGACAGGGGACTACGAGCAGTACTTC

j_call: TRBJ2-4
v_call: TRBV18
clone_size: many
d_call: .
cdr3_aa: CATSPGDRNIQYF
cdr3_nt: TGTGCCACCTCCCCGGGGGACAGAAACATTCAGTACTTC

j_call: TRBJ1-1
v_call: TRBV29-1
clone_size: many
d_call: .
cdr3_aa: CSVEGRSSNTEAFF
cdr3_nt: TGCAGCGTTGAAGGCAGGAGTTCGAACACTGAAGCTTTCTTT

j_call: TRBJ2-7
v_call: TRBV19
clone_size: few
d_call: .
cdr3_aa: CASSPLGGGNEQYF
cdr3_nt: TGTGCCAGTAGTCCTCTCGGTGGGGGGAACGAGCAGTACTTC

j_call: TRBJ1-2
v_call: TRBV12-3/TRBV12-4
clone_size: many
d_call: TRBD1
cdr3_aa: CASSKLDRANYGYTF
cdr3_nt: TGTGCCAGCAGTAAACTGGACAGGGCTAACTATGGCTACACCTTC

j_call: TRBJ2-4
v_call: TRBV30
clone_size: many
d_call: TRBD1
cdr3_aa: CAWSVTGDIQYF
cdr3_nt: TGTGCCTGGAGTGTTACAGGGGACATTCAGTACTTC

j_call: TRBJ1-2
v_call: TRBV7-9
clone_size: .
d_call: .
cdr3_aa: CASSTDSDGYTF
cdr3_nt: TGTGCCAGCAGCACAGACAGCGACGGCTACACCTTC

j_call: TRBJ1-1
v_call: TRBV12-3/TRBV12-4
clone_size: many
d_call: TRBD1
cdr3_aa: CASSLSGQENTEAFF
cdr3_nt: TGTGCCAGCAGTTTATCTGGACAGGAGAACACTGAAGCTTTCTTT

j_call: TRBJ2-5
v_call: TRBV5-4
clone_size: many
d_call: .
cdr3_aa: CASSLVYSTEGETQYF
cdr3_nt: TGTGCCAGCAGCTTGGTCTATTCCACCGAGGGGGAGACCCAGTACTTC

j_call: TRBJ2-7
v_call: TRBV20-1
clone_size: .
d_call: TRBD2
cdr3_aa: CSARGTSGRFEQYF
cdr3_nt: TGCAGTGCTAGGGGGACTAGCGGGAGGTTCGAGCAGTACTTC